The clone carrying this TCR beta chain has a handful of counts. Its antigen is undetermined. Sequenced with the Oncomine TCR Beta short-read assay was DNA taken from cultured CD4+ T cells. Once CD4+ T cells had been cultured, genomic DNA was extracted from them. Each CDR3 protein gets one entry after TCRdb re-called the PCR reads with MiXCR. The table lists 20,000 to 25,000 distinct CDR3 sequences, approximately 56% of them singletons. Treatment in this sample: roughly 10-day PBMC culture with coronavirus spike peptide pools or control peptides (ViraFEST assay). Per well, a few million PBMCs were cultured in the presence of about 9.2 IU/ml IL-2 and approximately 9.5 ug/ml peptide pools. This CDR3 contains 15 residues. V trimming: 6 bases; J trimming: 1 base; junction bases outside the gene matches: 5. The germline CDR1 and CDR2 sequences are LNHDA and SQIVND (reference sequence). The data were obtained in a study of vaccination and CD4 T cells after COVID-19.

Material: CD4+ T cells from blood, cultured in vitro, obtained after SARS-CoV-2 vaccination. V is TRBV19 and J is TRBJ2-3; 9 bases align to TRBD2. The source of this sequence is a human donor who received a COVID-19 vaccine. The CDR3 nucleotides are TGTGCCAGTAGGAAGCGGGGGGAACGCACAGATACGCAGTATTTT. Translating gives CASRKRGERTDTQYF.